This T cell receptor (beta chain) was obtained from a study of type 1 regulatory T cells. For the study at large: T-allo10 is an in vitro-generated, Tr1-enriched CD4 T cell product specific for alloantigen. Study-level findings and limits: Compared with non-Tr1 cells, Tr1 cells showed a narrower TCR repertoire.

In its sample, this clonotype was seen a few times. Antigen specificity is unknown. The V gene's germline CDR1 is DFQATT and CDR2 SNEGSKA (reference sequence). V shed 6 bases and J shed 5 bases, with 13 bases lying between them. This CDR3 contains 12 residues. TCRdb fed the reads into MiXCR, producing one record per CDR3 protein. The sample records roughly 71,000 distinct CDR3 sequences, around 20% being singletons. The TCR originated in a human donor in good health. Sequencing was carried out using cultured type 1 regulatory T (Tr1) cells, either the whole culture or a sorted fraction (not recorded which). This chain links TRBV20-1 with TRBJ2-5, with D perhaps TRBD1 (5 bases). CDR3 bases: TGCAGTGCGCCAGGGTCGGCGGAGACCCAGTACTTC. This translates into CSAPGSAETQYF.